What follows are 32 T cell receptor beta chains derived from one specimen sequenced in a study of CD8+ T cells in alopecia areata (dated by TCRdb to the late 2010s). The library relied on the immunoSEQ multiplex PCR assay. To provide template for TCR sequencing, every sample had RNA extracted and reverse transcribed into cDNA. TCRdb took over this immuneACCESS table, retaining in-frame rearrangements with V and J assigned. Such tables are incomplete; in checked studies, under half of the missing clones stem from an unresolved V gene, and the remainder is unexplained. The sample profile shows 90,000 to 100,000 clones; under 45% of them were found once. The ten largest clones take up around 0.8% of the sample. Sequencing used CD4+ T cells sorted from blood. The receptors come from a human donor with alopecia areata.

This chain connects TRBV29-1 to TRBJ1-2, with a weak D call TRBD1 (5 bases). The V end lost 7 bases, the J end lost 0 bases, and 15 bases lay between the germline ends. The CDR3 spans 14 residues. The germline gives CDR1 SQVTM, CDR2 ANQGSEA. The CDR3 region is CSGGDRRPNYGYTF. The CDR3 DNA reads TGCAGCGGGGGAGACAGACGTCCTAACTATGGCTACACCTTC.

This clone was counted between two and nine times. V gene TRBV29-1 combines with J gene TRBJ2-7; 9 bases are a match to TRBD1. Germline V CDR1 and CDR2: SQVTM, ANQGSEA. This CDR3 comprises 11 residues. Trimming took 5 bases from V and 9 from J; bases not matched to a gene: 5. CDR3 in amino acids: CSVKQGAWQYF. The CDR3 DNA is TGCAGCGTTAAACAGGGGGCTTGGCAGTACTTC.

This clone was found a few times. The chain recombines TRBV29-1 with TRBJ2-7, with TRBD2 matching over 8 bases. Trimming took 4 bases from V and 5 from J; bases not matched to a gene: 10. CDR3 size: 14 residues. Germline lookup yields CDR1 SQVTM and CDR2 ANQGSEA. CDR3 amino acids: CSVVKASGSDEQYF. DNA of the CDR3: TGCAGCGTTGTAAAGGCTAGCGGGTCCGACGAGCAGTACTTC.

In this sample, this clone turned up a few times. This chain uses TRBV4-3 with TRBJ2-3; TRBD2 agrees at 11 bases. The germline gives CDR1 LGHNA, CDR2 YSLEER. After removal of 1 base from V and 0 bases from J, the junction contained 3 bases not matched to a gene. The CDR3 runs 17 residues. This CDR3 is CASSQVWTSGSTDTQYF. In DNA, the CDR3 is TGCGCCAGCAGCCAAGTTTGGACTAGCGGGAGCACAGATACGCAGTATTTT.

This clone was detected once. The gene calls are TRBV2 and TRBJ2-7, with TRBD2 matching 10 bases. Germline V CDR1 and CDR2: SNHLY, FYNNEI. V lost 6 bases and J lost 3; bases outside the gene matches: 20. The CDR3 extends over 19 amino acids. In nucleotides, the CDR3 is TGTGCCAGCAGGGTCCGTTGGCTAGCGGGAGAAGATATAGACTACGAGCAGTACTTC. Its translation is CASRVRWLAGEDIDYEQYF.

V and J are TRBV30 and TRBJ1-4; D ambiguous. Germline V CDR1 and CDR2: GTSNPN, SVGIG (reference sequence). The V end lost 0 bases, the J end lost 7 bases, and 9 bases lay between the germline ends. The CDR3 is made up of 13 amino acids. CDR3 sequence reads: CAWSVLVGEKLFF. In nucleotides, the CDR3 is TGTGCCTGGAGTGTACTGGTGGGTGAAAAACTGTTTTTT.

The rearrangement joins TRBV29-1 to TRBJ2-5, with D perhaps matching TRBD1 (6 bases). This CDR3 comprises 14 residues. CDR1 SQVTM and CDR2 ANQGSEA come from the germline V gene. Trimming shortened V by 6 bases and J by 2 bases, and 16 bases separated the two germline ends. The DNA of the CDR3 is TGCAGCGTCGAGGCCGGGACACATCAAGAGACCCAGTACTTC. Amino acid sequence: CSVEAGTHQETQYF. Complete variable domain (other parts from reference TRBV29-1 and TRBJ2-5): SAVISQKPSRDICQRGTSLTIQCQVDSQVTMMFWYRQQPGQSLTLIATANQGSEATYESGFVIDKFPISRPNLTFSTLTVSNMSPEDSSIYLCSVEAGTHQETQYFGPGTRLLVL.

The V call is TRBV28, the J call TRBJ2-1, with D possibly TRBD1 on 5 matching bases. The CDR3 has 13 residues. V was shortened by 8 bases and J by 8 bases, with 16 bases between the two germline ends. Looked up from germline, CDR1 is MDHEN and CDR2 is SYDVKM. Here the CDR3 DNA reads TGTGCCAGCCCCTTCGAAAGGGGTTATGAGCAGTTCTTC. It translates to CASPFERGYEQFF. Supplemented by reference TRBV28 and TRBJ2-1, the full variable domain reads DVKVTQSSRYLVKRTGEKVFLECVQDMDHENMFWYRQDPGLGLRLIYFSYDVKMKEKGDIPEGYSVSREKKERFSLILESASTNQTSMYLCASPFERGYEQFFGPGTRLTVL.

The J gene is TRBJ2-7, the V gene TRBV5-1, with TRBD1 identical over 7 bases. The CDR3 totals 15 residues. V lost 0 bases, J lost 3 bases, and 6 bases stayed unmatched. Per germline, CDR1 SGHRS and CDR2 YFSETQ. This CDR3 is CASSLGQGRGYEQYF. CDR3 DNA: TGCGCCAGCAGCTTGGGACAGGGTCGGGGCTACGAGCAGTACTTC. Supplemented by reference TRBV5-1 and TRBJ2-7, the full variable domain reads KAGVTQTPRYLIKTRGQQVTLSCSPISGHRSVSWYQQTPGQGLQFLFEYFSETQRNKGNFPGRFSGRQFSNSRSEMNVSTLELGDSALYLCASSLGQGRGYEQYFGPGTRLTVT.

This chain connects TRBV2 to TRBJ2-5, with a tentative D call TRBD1 (5 bases). The CDR3 runs to 13 residues. The germline V gene encodes CDR1 SNHLY and CDR2 FYNNEI. V was shortened by 6 bases and J by 5 bases, with 13 bases between the two germline ends. DNA of the CDR3: TGTGCCAGCAGGACAGAAGTGGGTGAGACCCAGTACTTC. Translating it yields CASRTEVGETQYF.

The chain recombines TRBV4-1 with TRBJ1-5; no firm D call. V was trimmed by 1 base and J by 0 bases, leaving 13 bases between them. This CDR3 comprises 17 residues. Germline assignment: CDR1 MGHRA and CDR2 YSYEKL. The CDR3 region is CASSQVGRAASNQPQHF. The CDR3 region has the DNA TGCGCCAGCAGCCAAGTAGGAAGGGCTGCTAGCAATCAGCCCCAGCATTTT.

The genes are TRBV30 and TRBJ2-7; tentatively, D is TRBD1 (5 bases). The CDR3 length is 12 residues. Per germline, CDR1 GTSNPN and CDR2 SVGIG (reference sequence). Trimming took 3 bases from V and 4 from J, leaving 10 bases between them. CDR3 sequence (DNA): TGTGCCTGGAGCCGACAGCTTTACGAGCAGTACTTC. It specifies CAWSRQLYEQYF.

V usage is TRBV29-1 and J usage is TRBJ2-1, with 15 bases that match TRBD2. V lost 2 bases and J lost 8; bases outside the gene matches: 4. The germline CDR1 and CDR2 sequences are SQVTM and ANQGSEA. This CDR3 contains 15 residues. This chain's CDR3 is CSVEPGLAGGYEQFF. DNA for the CDR3: TGCAGCGTTGAACCGGGACTAGCGGGAGGCTATGAGCAGTTCTTC.

The chain employs TRBV29-1 and TRBJ1-2; D ambiguous. The length of the CDR3 is 14 residues. Trimming cost V 6 bases and J 8 bases, with 22 bases left between them. The germline CDR1 and CDR2 sequences are SQVTM and ANQGSEA. The chain's CDR3 is CSVELWGGEGGYTF. DNA of the CDR3: TGCAGCGTCGAACTTTGGGGAGGAGAGGGAGGCTACACCTTC.

This clone was recorded a few times. The chain combines TRBV29-1 with TRBJ2-7, with D possibly called TRBD1 or TRBD2 (6 bases each). The V gene's germline CDR1 is SQVTM and CDR2 ANQGSEA. CDR3 size: 14 residues. V gave up 5 bases and J gave up 2 bases, with 16 bases separating them. The CDR3 protein is CSVRGGGQPYEQYF. The CDR3 DNA sequence: TGCAGCGTTCGGGGAGGCGGACAGCCCTACGAGCAGTACTTC.

The rearrangement links TRBV7-2 to TRBJ2-5; D remains ambiguous. CDR3 length: 14 residues. CDR1 and CDR2 (germline): SGHTA, FQGNSA. Deletions cut 1 base from V and 2 bases from J, with 8 bases between. The CDR3 region has the DNA TGTGCCAGCAGCTTAGGGTGGCAACAAGAGACCCAGTACTTC. Its protein product is CASSLGWQQETQYF.

The chain has TRBV15 and TRBJ2-3; D call uncertain. Germline loops: CDR1 LNHNV, CDR2 YYDKDF (reference sequence). This CDR3 is 13 amino acids long. V lost 7 bases and J 2 bases, leaving 10 bases between the germline ends. CDR3 DNA sequence: TGTGCCACCAAGGACGGAACCACAGATACGCAGTATTTT. This translates into CATKDGTTDTQYF. Supplemented by reference TRBV15 and TRBJ2-3, the full variable domain reads DAMVIQNPRYQVTQFGKPVTLSCSQTLNHNVMYWYQQKSSQAPKLLFHYYDKDFNNEADTPDNFQSRRPNTSFCFLDIRSPGLGDTAMYLCATKDGTTDTQYFGPGTRLTVL.

This clone was found a few times. The chain employs TRBV29-1 and TRBJ1-1, with a tentative D call TRBD1 (5 bases). This CDR3 contains 14 residues. CDR1 and CDR2 (germline): SQVTM, ANQGSEA. Trimming cost V 7 bases and J 7 bases, with 22 bases left between them. The CDR3 bases are TGCAGCGGGGCTCCCGGGACTAGGGTCAGTGAAGCTTTCTTT. This codes for CSGAPGTRVSEAFF.

The rearrangement joins TRBV7-2 to TRBJ2-1, with no clear D. V was cut by 6 bases and J by 12 bases, with 18 bases left in between. CDR3 size: 13 residues. Germline loops: CDR1 SGHTA, CDR2 FQGNSA. The CDR3 nucleotides read TGTGCCAGCAGGTTGGCCTCCCCCGGACGGCAGTTCTTC. It translates to CASRLASPGRQFF.

The chain recombines TRBV29-1 with TRBJ2-5; 8 bases fit TRBD1. V lost 4 bases to trimming and J lost 5 bases; unmatched junction nucleotides: 9. From germline, CDR1 is SQVTM and CDR2 ANQGSEA. The length of the CDR3 is 14 residues. CDR3 amino acids: CSVALTGVRETQYF. The CDR3 DNA is TGCAGCGTTGCCCTGACAGGGGTTAGGGAGACCCAGTACTTC.

V and J are TRBV13 and TRBJ1-6; D may be TRBD1 (6 bases). Trimming removed 6 bases from V and 10 bases from J, with 16 bases in between. CDR1 is PRHDT and CDR2 is FYEKMQ in the germline V gene (reference sequence). The CDR3 contains 14 residues. CDR3: CASRITGFGSPLHF. CDR3 in DNA: TGTGCCAGCAGGATAACAGGGTTCGGCTCACCCCTCCACTTT.

The chain recombines TRBV5-1 with TRBJ2-3; possibly TRBD1 for D (5 bases). Germline loops: CDR1 SGHRS, CDR2 YFSETQ. The V end was cut by 4 bases, the J end by 0 bases, with 12 bases between. This CDR3 has 15 residues. The CDR3 sequence is CASSRTQVSTDTQYF. CDR3 in DNA: TGCGCCAGCAGCCGGACACAAGTTAGCACAGATACGCAGTATTTT.

This chain joins TRBV23-1 and TRBJ2-4; no clear D gene. TRBV23-1 is given ORF status, its function remaining uncertain. The CDR3 runs 14 residues. V was cut by 0 bases and J by 7 bases, with 10 bases left in between. The CDR3 DNA sequence: TGCGCCAGCAGTCAATCGATGAACGAGAACATTCAGTACTTC. This translates into CASSQSMNENIQYF.

This chain joins TRBV6-6 and TRBJ2-5, with 8 positions matching TRBD1. Germline assignment: CDR1 MNHNY and CDR2 SVGAGI (reference sequence). The CDR3 runs to 15 residues. The V segment lost 6 bases and the J segment 4 bases; nucleotides outside the gene matches: 10. The CDR3, as DNA: TGTGCCAGCAGATCCCCCGGGACAGGTGGAGAGACCCAGTACTTC. This sequence encodes CASRSPGTGGETQYF.

This clone was detected a few times. The chain carries TRBV29-1 and TRBJ2-1; D perhaps matches TRBD1 (6 bases). There are 13 residues in the CDR3. Trimming left V 7 bases short and J 3 bases short, with 13 bases between. From germline, CDR1 is SQVTM and CDR2 ANQGSEA. The CDR3 is CSARARGYNEQFF. CDR3 nucleotide sequence: TGCAGCGCCCGGGCCAGGGGCTACAATGAGCAGTTCTTC.

V is TRBV30 and J is TRBJ1-6; 7 nucleotides match TRBD1. V lost 1 base, J lost 7 bases, and 4 bases stayed unmatched. There are 14 residues in the CDR3. Germline V gene sequence: CDR1 GTSNPN, CDR2 SVGIG (reference sequence). CDR3 coding DNA: TGTGCCTGGAGTGCTGGACAGGACAATTCACCCCTCCACTTT. As protein: CAWSAGQDNSPLHF.

The chain carries TRBV23-1 and TRBJ2-3, with D possibly TRBD1 on 6 matching bases. TRBV23-1 is treated as an ORF (open reading frame) with a function not yet certain. The ends were cut back, 3 bases at V and 3 bases at J, with 13 bases in the middle. This CDR3 is 15 amino acids long. CDR3 in DNA: TGCGCCAGCAGTCAGGGGGCAGTCTGGACAGATACGCAGTATTTT. Translation gives CASSQGAVWTDTQYF.

This sequence joins TRBV30 and TRBJ1-2; D is perhaps TRBD1 (6 bases). CDR3 length equals 13 residues. Trimming took 3 bases from V and 5 from J, leaving 13 bases between them. The germline V gene encodes CDR1 GTSNPN and CDR2 SVGIG (reference sequence). The chain's CDR3 is CAWSQDSRYGYTF. The CDR3 DNA is TGTGCCTGGAGCCAGGACAGCCGATATGGCTACACCTTC.

The rearrangement joins TRBV2 to TRBJ1-5, with D unresolved. The CDR3 has 13 residues. V was pared by 5 bases and J by 1 base, with 6 bases between. The germline gives CDR1 SNHLY, CDR2 FYNNEI. The CDR3 DNA sequence: TGTGCCAGCAGTACAGAGAGCAATCAGCCCCAGCATTTT. It is translated as CASSTESNQPQHF.

The chain joins TRBV9 to TRBJ2-5; D is undetermined. Germline V gene sequence: CDR1 SGDLS, CDR2 YYNGEE. The CDR3 has 12 amino acids. Trimming left V 4 bases short and J 5 bases short, with 9 bases between. This chain's CDR3 is CASSRTMETQYF. CDR3 bases: TGTGCCAGCAGCAGAACTATGGAGACCCAGTACTTC.

This chain joins TRBV18 and TRBJ2-5; D ambiguous. The V and J ends lost 2 bases and 5 bases respectively, with 12 bases between them. The length of the CDR3 is 14 residues. The germline V gene has CDR1 KGHSH and CDR2 LQKENI. This CDR3 is CASSPGAGRETQYF. CDR3 DNA sequence: TGTGCCAGCTCACCAGGAGCAGGACGGGAGACCCAGTACTTC. The full variable domain, rest sourced from reference TRBV18 and TRBJ2-5, is NAGVMQNPRHLVRRRGQEARLRCSPMKGHSHVYWYRQLPEEGLKFMVYLQKENIIDESGMPKERFSAEFPKEGPSILRIQQVVRGDSAAYFCASSPGAGRETQYFGPGTRLLVL.

V is TRBV6-1 and J is TRBJ2-5; D is undetermined. Per the germline V gene, CDR1 is MNHNS and CDR2 is SASEGT. The length of the CDR3 is 14 residues. The V end was cut by 1 base, the J end by 4 bases, with 10 bases between. CDR3 residues: CASSEVGVPETQYF. As DNA, the CDR3 is TGTGCCAGCAGTGAAGTTGGGGTACCAGAGACCCAGTACTTC.